The 6 T cell receptor beta chains below were found in one sample sequenced in a study of PD-L1 blockade in urothelial cancer. Profiling relied on immunoSEQ multiplex PCR, and the TCRdb table lists in-frame clones only, not all of them. The data show 70,000 to 75,000 clones, with less than 90% seen just once and 4% to 6% held by the top ten. The specimen comprised PBMCs, sampled around atezolizumab (anti-PD-L1) treatment. Every receptor here comes from a man aged 65-85 years with urothelial cancer.

The chain employs TRBV5-1 and TRBJ2-2; possible D gene TRBD2, 6 bases. The V end was cut by 2 bases, the J end by 1 base, with 12 bases between. CDR1 is SGHRS and CDR2 is YFSETQ in the germline V gene. CDR3 size: 16 residues. DNA for the CDR3: TGCGCCAGCAGCTTTCCGGGCGGGAAGAACACCGGGGAGCTGTTTTTT. Residues: CASSFPGGKNTGELFF.

The genes are TRBV7-2 and TRBJ2-7, with 15 bases that match TRBD2. The CDR3 contains 16 residues. V trimming: 5 bases; J trimming: 4 bases; junction bases outside the gene matches: 6. The germline gives CDR1 SGHTA, CDR2 FQGNSA. The CDR3: CASSIPGLAGGYEQYF. DNA for the CDR3: TGTGCCAGCAGCATCCCGGGACTAGCGGGAGGTTACGAGCAGTACTTC.

This clone has just a few counts. The chain links TRBV28 to TRBJ2-3; tentatively, D is TRBD2 (5 bases). The CDR3 contains 14 residues. CDR1 MDHEN and CDR2 SYDVKM come from the germline V gene. V lost 5 bases and J 1 base, leaving 10 bases between the germline ends. Here the CDR3 reads CASSPRTRTDTQYF. The CDR3 DNA reads TGTGCCAGCAGTCCCAGGACTCGCACAGATACGCAGTATTTT.

The chain joins TRBV19 to TRBJ2-2; D might be TRBD2 (6 bases). The CDR3 extends over 17 amino acids. Germline CDR1 and CDR2: LNHDA and SQIVND (reference sequence). The V gene lost 10 bases and the J gene lost 1 base, with 22 bases spanning the gap. CDR3 nucleotides: TGTGCCACCCTGGGCGGGACCCGATTATGGAACACCGGGGAGCTGTTTTTT. It specifies CATLGGTRLWNTGELFF. Combining the CDR3 with reference TRBV19 and TRBJ2-2 gives the whole variable domain DGGITQSPKYLFRKEGQNVTLSCEQNLNHDAMYWYRQDPGQGLRLIYYSQIVNDFQKGDIAEGYSVSREKKESFPLTVTSAQKNPTAFYLCATLGGTRLWNTGELFFGEGSRLTVL.

This rearrangement joins TRBV6-5 to TRBJ1-1; 9 bases align to TRBD1. Losses at the gene ends were 2 bases for V and 3 bases for J; bases not matched to a gene: 1. Germline V gene sequence: CDR1 MNHEY, CDR2 SVGAGI. This CDR3 comprises 14 residues. The CDR3 protein is CASSYRTGDTEAFF. The CDR3 nucleotides are TGTGCCAGCAGTTACAGGACAGGGGACACTGAAGCTTTCTTT.

This clone was counted only a few times. This chain links TRBV28 with TRBJ2-7; 11 bases fit TRBD1. This CDR3 has 16 amino acids. Germline V CDR1 and CDR2: MDHEN, SYDVKM. Losses at the gene ends were 1 base for V and 5 bases for J; bases not matched to a gene: 7. CDR3 loop: CASSLFVGQGGNEQYF. CDR3 nucleotides: TGTGCCAGCAGTTTATTCGTGGGACAGGGGGGTAACGAGCAGTACTTC.